Described below is a single T cell receptor beta chain sequence and its context. Its specificity is not known. This record comes from a study of T cell clusters in autoimmune cytopenias. Regarding the study as a whole: TRB repertoire shifts in secondary cytopenia and chronic lymphocytic leukemia mostly reflected lymphoma, not autoimmunity. Exclusive TRB clusters were 2.5 to 3-fold more numerous in healthy donors than in active autoimmune hepatitis. Functional roles of the in silico T cell clusters still await experimental validation. Primary autoimmune cytopenia patients appeared to lack physiological T cell clusters present in healthy donors.

TRB amplification used roughly 250 ng of peripheral blood genomic DNA. One tube held mixed TRB-A and TRB-B primer pools for touch-down PCR. Reanalyzing the multiplex PCR reads, TCRdb keeps one entry per CDR3 protein, without DNA. The sample holds 6,500 to 8,000 distinct CDR3 sequences. This TCR was sampled from a human donor with an autoimmune cytopenia or autoimmune hepatitis (not recorded which). Sequenced material: peripheral blood.

The CDR3 here is CASSLGQGDGYTF. The rearrangement links TRBV5-1 to TRBJ1-2; TCRdb designates TRBD1, a call that cannot be tested without DNA. Germline CDR1 SGHRS, CDR2 YFSETQ. This CDR3 comprises 13 residues.